These T cell receptor beta chains were read from a single sample in a study of T cells in tuberculosis. The assay was immunoSEQ multiplex PCR, and TCRdb's table has in-frame clones only and misses some. Of 55,000 to 65,000 clones in the sample, 80% to 85% were seen once. Input material: CD1b-GMM tetramer-negative cells sorted from PBMCs. Receptor source: an adult woman with latent tuberculosis. Both conserved end residues are trimmed from each CDR3. Fields, in order: clone size, V gene, CDR3 protein. Clone size, where shown, is once, few, many, or a class for clones that have expanded.

- TRBV7-8 ASSLSGGSPGLAKNIQY
- TRBV7-6 ASSLGRPPEANTGELF
- TRBV6-1 ASSEEFLAGGYEQY
- TRBV5-4 ASSVGGGTGGNEQY
- TRBV18 ASSPGLSGDEQY
- TRBV13 ASSLGLKAEGYT
- TRBV7-2 ASSLSRDEQY
- TRBV28 ASSTPPPAGERQF
- TRBV7-2 ASSRRSRGTGELF
- TRBV28 ASSTANSYGYT
- TRBV9 ASSVEGQGREQY
- TRBV7-9 ASSLGDRSRDGYT
- TRBV6-1 ASSSGYYEQY
few TRBV7-9 ASSLRDLGADKTQY
- TRBV28 ASSLPQGFLGSSYNSPLH
- TRBV7-8 ASSLVVQRAPNYNEQF
- TRBV9 ASSVEAGINEQY
- TRBV6-5 AARLAGGDEQY
- TRBV21-1 ASSPPMGLTSSYNSPLH
- TRBV7-9 ASSSRETQY
- TRBV7-9 ASSASGGQGYTEAF
few TRBV5-6 ASSLGTDRDRTSYNEQF
- TRBV5-1 ASSSGDRESQPQH
- TRBV5-1 ASSLSDRGTDTQY
- TRBV6-1 ASRMGQGKY
- TRBV28 ASVESNTEAF
- TRBV7-2 ASSPQPRASTEAF
- TRBV5-1 ASSTDGNGGYEQY
- TRBV7-2 ASSSLNGLAGSNEQF
- TRBV11-3 ASSLDLRTPFLLEQY
- TRBV12-5 ASGLGSSEQF
once TRBV28 ASSPLKSGGTTYEQY
- TRBV27 ASQRAGGKTYEQY
few TRBV6-5 ASSYTRGLGELF
once TRBV7-2 ASSPTPPVAPGELF
- TRBV9 ASSVASGYSYEQY